This is a list of T cell receptor beta chains from one sample in a study of blood T cell repertoires in COVID-19. Here immunoSEQ multiplex PCR was the method, and the copy in TCRdb shows in-frame clones only, minus some. This table holds around 310,000 clones, 85% to 90% found once. The source material was peripheral blood. The receptor source for this set is a woman in her forties or fifties with active or convalescent COVID-19. The CDR3 runs from the conserved cysteine through the conserved F or W. The D gene is left open where the match is weak. The size entry is marked missing in some rows and otherwise reads once, few, many or a size class.

cdr3_length j_call v_call d_call clone_size cdr3_nt cdr3_aa
15 TRBJ1-4 TRBV25-1 TRBD1 NA TGTGCCAGCAGTGGGACAGGGCCGGGGTACGAAAAACTGTTTTTT CASSGTGPGYEKLFF
13 TRBJ2-1 TRBV6-5 TRBD2 NA TGTGCCAGCAGCCAGGGGACTAGCCTTGGGCAGTTCTTC CASSQGTSLGQFF
14 TRBJ2-5 TRBV9 NA once TGTGCCAGCAGCGTAGGTGAGTTCCAAGAGACCCAGTACTTC CASSVGEFQETQYF
13 TRBJ2-3 TRBV28 TRBD1 NA TGTGCCAGCCGGACAGGGGGCACAGATACGCAGTATTTT CASRTGGTDTQYF
15 TRBJ1-3 TRBV2 TRBD1 NA TGTGCCAGCAGCCAGGACAGGGCTACTGGAAACACCATATATTTT CASSQDRATGNTIYF
15 TRBJ2-5 TRBV7-9 TRBD2 NA TGTGCCAGCAGCAGACTAGCGGGGGGGCAAGAGACCCAGTACTTC CASSRLAGGQETQYF
17 TRBJ2-3 TRBV24-1 TRBD2 NA TGTGCCACCAGTGATTCGAACCCGGGACTAGCGGGGGGCACGCAGTATTTT CATSDSNPGLAGGTQYF
17 TRBJ2-7 TRBV7-2 NA NA TGTGCCAGCAGCTTAGCGGCGGGCTCTCCAATTACCTACGAGCAGTACTTC CASSLAAGSPITYEQYF
11 TRBJ1-6 TRBV6-5 NA NA TGTGCCAGCACCCTAAGTTCACCCCTCCACTTT CASTLSSPLHF
13 TRBJ2-5 TRBV19 TRBD2 NA TGTGCCAGTAGTATAACGGGAGGGGAGACCCAGTACTTC CASSITGGETQYF
18 TRBJ2-3 TRBV15 TRBD1 NA TGTGCCACCAGCAGAGGGGGACAGGGGGCCGGGGGCACAGATACGCAGTATTTT CATSRGGQGAGGTDTQYF
12 TRBJ1-1 TRBV12-3/TRBV12-4 NA once TGTGCCAGCAGGCTCGAGGAGGCTGAAGCTTTCTTT CASRLEEAEAFF
12 TRBJ2-7 TRBV29-1 TRBD1 NA TGCAGCGTTGATGAGGGGGCGGACGAGCAGTACTTC CSVDEGADEQYF
15 TRBJ2-3 TRBV9 TRBD2 NA TGTGCCAGCAGCGTAGGCGGGGGGGGTTCAGATACGCAGTATTTT CASSVGGGGSDTQYF
15 TRBJ2-5 TRBV5-1 NA NA TGCGCCAGCACCCAAGGAGTAGCGGCCCAAGAGACCCAGTACTTC CASTQGVAAQETQYF
16 TRBJ2-6 TRBV7-8 NA NA TGTGCCAGCAGCTTAGACAGAGTCTCTGGGGCCAACGTCCTGACTTTC CASSLDRVSGANVLTF